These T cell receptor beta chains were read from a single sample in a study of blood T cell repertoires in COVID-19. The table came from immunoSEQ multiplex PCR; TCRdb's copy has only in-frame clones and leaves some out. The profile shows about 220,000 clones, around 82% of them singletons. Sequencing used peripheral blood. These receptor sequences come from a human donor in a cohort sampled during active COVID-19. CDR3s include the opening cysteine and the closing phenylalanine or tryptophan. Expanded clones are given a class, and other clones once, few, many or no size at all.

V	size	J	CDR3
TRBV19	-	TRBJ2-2	CASSMGGSETGELFF
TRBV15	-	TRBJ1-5	CATSGNIGMPQHF
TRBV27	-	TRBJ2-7	CASRLIMGRIYEQYF
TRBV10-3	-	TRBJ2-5	CAMRTEETQYF
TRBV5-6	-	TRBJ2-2	CASIEGGAGELFF
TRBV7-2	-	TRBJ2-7	CASSPGTRQGTDEQYF
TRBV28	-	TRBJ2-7	CASYRAGGPSYEQYF
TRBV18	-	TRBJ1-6	CASSPTGENSPLHF
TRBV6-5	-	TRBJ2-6	CASSPGLSGANVLTF
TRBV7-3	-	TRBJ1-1	CASSTGNTEAFF
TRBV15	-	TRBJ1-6	CATSEGQFSPLHF
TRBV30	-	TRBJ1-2	CAWSPGQGAYGYTF
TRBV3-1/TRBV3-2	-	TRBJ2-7	CASSRTSGDPYEQYF
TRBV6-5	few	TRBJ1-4	CASSLTGPNEKLFF
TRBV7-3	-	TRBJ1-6	CASSSGTADSPLHF
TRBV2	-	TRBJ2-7	CASRLGLAGGEQYF
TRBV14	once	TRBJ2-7	CASSQELASEQYF
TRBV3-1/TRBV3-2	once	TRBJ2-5	CASSQARLGRETQYF
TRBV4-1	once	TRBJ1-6	CASSRSTLPSSYNSPLHF
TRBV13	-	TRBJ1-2	CASSARDRGNYGYTF
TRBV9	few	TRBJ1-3	CASSVGQTGNTIYF
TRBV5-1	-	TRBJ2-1	CASSLSTSGGNEQFF
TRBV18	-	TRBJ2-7	CASSPRTARYEQYF
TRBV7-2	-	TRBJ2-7	CASSLGAGVVRYEQYF
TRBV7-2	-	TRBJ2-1	CASSPTYRVDEQFF
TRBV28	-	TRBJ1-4	CASLGDGTTNEKLFF
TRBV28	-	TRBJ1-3	CASRLGGGEDGGNTIYF
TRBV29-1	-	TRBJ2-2	CSVPRGTTNTGELFF
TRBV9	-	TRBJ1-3	CASSVQDSIGNTIYF
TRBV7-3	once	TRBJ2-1	CASAGGGNEQFF
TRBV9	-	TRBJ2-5	CASTLAGGVGETQYF
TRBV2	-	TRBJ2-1	CASNGLRGYNEQFF
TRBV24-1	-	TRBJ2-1	CATSDLAGTGYNEQFF
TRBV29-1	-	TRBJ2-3	CSVVFFTGATDTQYF
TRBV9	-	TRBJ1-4	CASSVGGSLNEKLFF
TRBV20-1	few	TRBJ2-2	CSASQSGRSNTGELFF
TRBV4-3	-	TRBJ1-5	CASSLGTGNNQPQHF
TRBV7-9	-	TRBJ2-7	CASSGRSSYEQYF
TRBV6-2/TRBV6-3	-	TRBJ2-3	CASSYGDRSTQYF
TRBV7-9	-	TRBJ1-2	CASSPDGGYGYTF